This T cell receptor (beta chain) came from a study of vaccination and CD4 T cells after COVID-19. Study-wide context: Four females and six males made up the convalescents, two of whom were Hispanic. Study observations and caveats: Spike mono-reactivity applied to 304 of 307 vaccine-specific clones detected in convalescent patients.

This clonotype has more than one count but fewer than ten. The antigen is unknown. One end of the junction does not line up with germline, which may come from a read error. Sequenced with the Oncomine TCR Beta short-read assay was DNA taken from cultured CD4+ T cells. Investigators obtained genomic DNA by extraction from cultured CD4+ T cells. A single record per CDR3 protein comes from TCRdb applying MiXCR to the PCR reads. This repertoire shows roughly 20,000 distinct CDR3 sequences, 43% found once; its top ten account for about 3.2%. CDR3 length equals 12 residues. Germline CDR1 is DFQATT and CDR2 is SNEGSKA (reference sequence). Treatment reported: approximately 11-day PBMC culture with coronavirus spike peptide pools or control peptides (ViraFEST assay).

The chain joins TRBV20-1 to TRBJ1-2; D is perhaps TRBD1 (5 bases). Source: CD4+ T cells from blood, cultured in vitro, taken after SARS-CoV-2 vaccination. This TCR was sampled from a human donor who had recovered from COVID-19. The CDR3 sequence: CSAKTQGNGYTF. The CDR3 DNA reads TGCAGCGCTAAGACCCAGGGAAATGGCTACACCTTC.